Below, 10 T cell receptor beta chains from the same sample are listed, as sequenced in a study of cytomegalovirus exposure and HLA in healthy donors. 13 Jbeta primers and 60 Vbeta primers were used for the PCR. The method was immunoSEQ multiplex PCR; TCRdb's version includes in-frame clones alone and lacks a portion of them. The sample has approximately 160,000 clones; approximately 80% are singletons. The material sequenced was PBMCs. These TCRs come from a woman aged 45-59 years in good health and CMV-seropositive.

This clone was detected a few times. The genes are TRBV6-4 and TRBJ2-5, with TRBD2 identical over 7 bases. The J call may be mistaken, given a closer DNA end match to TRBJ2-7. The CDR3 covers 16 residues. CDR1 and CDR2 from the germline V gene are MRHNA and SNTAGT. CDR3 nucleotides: TGTGCCAGCAGTCCAAGCGGGGACCTTTCTCCATACGAGCAGTACTTC. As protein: CASSPSGDLSPYEQYF.

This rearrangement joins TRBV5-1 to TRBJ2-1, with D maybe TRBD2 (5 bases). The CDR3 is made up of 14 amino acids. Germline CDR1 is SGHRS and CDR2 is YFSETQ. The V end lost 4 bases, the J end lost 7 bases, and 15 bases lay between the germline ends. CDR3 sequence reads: CASSEGRPGNEQFF. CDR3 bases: TGCGCCAGCAGCGAAGGGCGACCGGGAAATGAGCAGTTCTTC.

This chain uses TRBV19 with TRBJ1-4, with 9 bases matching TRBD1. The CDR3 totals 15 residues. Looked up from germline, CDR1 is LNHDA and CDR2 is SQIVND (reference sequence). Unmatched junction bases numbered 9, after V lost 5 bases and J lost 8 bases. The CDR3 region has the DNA TGTGCCAGTAGTGCATGGGGACAGGGAGTCGAAAAACTGTTTTTT. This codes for CASSAWGQGVEKLFF.

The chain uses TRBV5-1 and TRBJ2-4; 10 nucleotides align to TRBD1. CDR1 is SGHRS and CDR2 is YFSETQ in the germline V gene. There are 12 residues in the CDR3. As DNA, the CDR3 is TGCCCCGTCCAGGGACAGGGGATCATTCAGTACTTC. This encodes CPVQGQGIIQYF.

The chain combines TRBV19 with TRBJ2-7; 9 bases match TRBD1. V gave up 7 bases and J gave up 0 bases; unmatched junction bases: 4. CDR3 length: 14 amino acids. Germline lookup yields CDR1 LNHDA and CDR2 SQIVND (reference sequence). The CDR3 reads CASTRTGASYEQYF. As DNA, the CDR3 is TGTGCCAGTACCCGGACAGGGGCCTCCTACGAGCAGTACTTC.

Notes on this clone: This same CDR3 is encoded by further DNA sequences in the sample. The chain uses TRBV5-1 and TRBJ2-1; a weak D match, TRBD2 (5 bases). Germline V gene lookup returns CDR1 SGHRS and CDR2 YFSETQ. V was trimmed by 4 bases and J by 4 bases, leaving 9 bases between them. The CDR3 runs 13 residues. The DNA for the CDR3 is TGCGCCAGCAGCCTGGACTCGTACAATGAGCAGTTCTTC. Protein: CASSLDSYNEQFF.

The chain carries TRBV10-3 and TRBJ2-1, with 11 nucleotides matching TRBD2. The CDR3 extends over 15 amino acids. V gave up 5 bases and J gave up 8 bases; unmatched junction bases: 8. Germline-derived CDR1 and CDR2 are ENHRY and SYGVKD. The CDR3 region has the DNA TGTGCCATCAGTTTGACTAGCGGGATGGTCGATGAGCAGTTCTTC. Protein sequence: CAISLTSGMVDEQFF.

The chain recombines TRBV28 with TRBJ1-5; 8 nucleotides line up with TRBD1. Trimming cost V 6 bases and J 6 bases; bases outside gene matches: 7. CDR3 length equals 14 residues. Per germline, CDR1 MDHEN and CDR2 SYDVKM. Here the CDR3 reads CASRQATGVQPQHF. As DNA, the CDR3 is TGTGCCAGCAGACAGGCGACAGGGGTTCAGCCCCAGCATTTT.

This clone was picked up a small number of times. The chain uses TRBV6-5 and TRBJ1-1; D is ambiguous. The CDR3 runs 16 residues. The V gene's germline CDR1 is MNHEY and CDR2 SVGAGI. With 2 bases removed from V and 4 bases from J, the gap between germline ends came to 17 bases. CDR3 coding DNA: TGTGCCAGCAGTTACGACATTGTCCAACGGGGCACTGAAGCTTTCTTT. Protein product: CASSYDIVQRGTEAFF.

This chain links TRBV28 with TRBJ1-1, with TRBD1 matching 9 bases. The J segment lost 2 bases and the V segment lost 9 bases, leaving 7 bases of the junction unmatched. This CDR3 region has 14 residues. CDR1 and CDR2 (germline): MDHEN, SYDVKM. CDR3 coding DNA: TGTGCCAGTCGACACAGGGGGCGAAACACTGAAGCTTTCTTT. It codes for CASRHRGRNTEAFF. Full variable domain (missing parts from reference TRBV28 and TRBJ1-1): DVKVTQSSRYLVKRTGEKVFLECVQDMDHENMFWYRQDPGLGLRLIYFSYDVKMKEKGDIPEGYSVSREKKERFSLILESASTNQTSMYLCASRHRGRNTEAFFGQGTRLTVV.